This T cell receptor (beta chain) came from a study of blood T cell repertoires in COVID-19. Background on the study: Italy, Spain and the United States were the sources of the convalescent and acute COVID-19 samples. T cells, B-cell-depleted T cells, or PBMCs provided the cDNA or gDNA that served as material.

The CDR3 loop spans 13 amino acids. Germline CDR1 SGHNT, CDR2 YYREEE (reference sequence). Deletions cut 2 bases from V and 5 bases from J, with 7 bases between. Original methodology: Amplification with reference gene primers provided the estimates of nucleated cell counts. Some clones are missing from TCRdb's copy, which holds only in-frame ones; the method was immunoSEQ multiplex PCR. The DNA gave D and trimming, while V, J and clone size come from that table. The repertoire holds over 150,000 clones, with around four fifths as singletons. This sequence originates from a woman in her sixties or seventies who had recovered from COVID-19. The specimen was peripheral blood. The V gene is TRBV5-4, the J gene TRBJ1-4; D unresolved. The DNA for the CDR3 is TGTGCCAGCAGCTTTTCGTCCAATGAAAAACTGTTTTTT. Its protein is CASSFSSNEKLFF. Full variable domain (rest looked up from reference TRBV5-4 and TRBJ1-4): ETGVTQSPTHLIKTRGQQVTLRCSSQSGHNTVSWYQQALGQGPQFIFQYYREEENGRGNFPPRFSGLQFPNYSSELNVNALELDDSALYLCASSFSSNEKLFFGSGTQLSVL.